The rows below give T cell receptor beta chains drawn from one sample of a study of OX40 agonist ivuxolimab in advanced cancers. Clones were sequenced by immunoSEQ multiplex PCR, and TCRdb holds only the in-frame ones, with some missing. Of fewer than 25,000 clones listed, roughly four fifths are singletons. The input for sequencing was CD4+ or CD8+ T cells sorted from blood, taken in a trial of the OX40 agonist ivuxolimab. These receptors were collected from an adult with an advanced solid tumor such as melanoma, head and neck, liver or kidney cancer. Each CDR3 is given with its conserved first and last residue. A D gene is named only where the DNA matches it firmly. A clone size is listed for some rows: how often the clone was seen (once, few, many), or a class if it is expanded.

v_call,j_call,clone_size,d_call,cdr3_nt,cdr3_aa
TRBV27,TRBJ2-7,-,-,TGTGCCAGCAGTTTATTGGGGAGAACTTACGAGCAGTACTTC,CASSLLGRTYEQYF
TRBV5-1,TRBJ2-7,few,-,TGCGCCAGCAGCTCGCCATCCTACGAGCAGTACTTC,CASSSPSYEQYF
TRBV6-6,TRBJ2-5,-,-,TGTGCCAGCAGTTACTCGGGGGGACAGCAAGAGACCCAGTACTTC,CASSYSGGQQETQYF
TRBV19,TRBJ1-5,once,-,TGTGCCAGTAGTTGGACCCTAAATCCCTTGCACAATCAGCCCCAGCATTTT,CASSWTLNPLHNQPQHF
TRBV9,TRBJ1-5,-,-,TGTGCCAGCAGCGTATCATGGCAGGGCGGTCAGCCCCAGCATTTT,CASSVSWQGGQPQHF
TRBV15,TRBJ1-1,-,-,TGTGCCACCAGCGGAGGGGACACTGAAGCTTTCTTT,CATSGGDTEAFF
TRBV6-5,TRBJ2-5,-,-,TGTGCCAGCCACAGGACTAAACAAGAGACCCAGTACTTC,CASHRTKQETQYF
TRBV9,TRBJ2-2,-,-,TGTGCCAGCAGCGGTGAGGGTGCATTGAACACCGGGGAGCTGTTTTTT,CASSGEGALNTGELFF
TRBV30,TRBJ1-2,-,-,TGTGCCTGGAGTGTACACGGGAGGAATGGCTACACCTTC,CAWSVHGRNGYTF
TRBV6-5,TRBJ2-1,-,-,TGTGCCAGCAGCCTCAAGGGTAATGAGCAGTTCTTC,CASSLKGNEQFF